This T cell receptor beta chain was recorded in a study of blood T cell repertoires in COVID-19. On the study more broadly: PBMCs, B-cell-depleted T cells, or T cells were the source of the cDNA or gDNA that made up the material.

Generated by immunoSEQ multiplex PCR, the TCRdb table keeps only in-frame clones and is missing some. The sample holds over 350,000 clones, about 88% seen once. Participants' reported clinical history set cohort assignment. The CDR3 spans 14 residues. The V gene's germline CDR1 is SGHDT and CDR2 YYEEEE. The V and J ends lost 1 base and 1 base respectively, with 9 bases between them. This clonotype originated in a woman aged 18-35 years who had recovered from COVID-19. This chain links TRBV5-6 with TRBJ2-7, with a tentative D call TRBD1 (6 bases). Sequenced: PBMCs or T cells enriched from blood (not recorded which). The CDR3 nucleotides read TGTGCCAGCAGCTTGAACAGGGCATCCTACGAGCAGTACTTC. It specifies CASSLNRASYEQYF.